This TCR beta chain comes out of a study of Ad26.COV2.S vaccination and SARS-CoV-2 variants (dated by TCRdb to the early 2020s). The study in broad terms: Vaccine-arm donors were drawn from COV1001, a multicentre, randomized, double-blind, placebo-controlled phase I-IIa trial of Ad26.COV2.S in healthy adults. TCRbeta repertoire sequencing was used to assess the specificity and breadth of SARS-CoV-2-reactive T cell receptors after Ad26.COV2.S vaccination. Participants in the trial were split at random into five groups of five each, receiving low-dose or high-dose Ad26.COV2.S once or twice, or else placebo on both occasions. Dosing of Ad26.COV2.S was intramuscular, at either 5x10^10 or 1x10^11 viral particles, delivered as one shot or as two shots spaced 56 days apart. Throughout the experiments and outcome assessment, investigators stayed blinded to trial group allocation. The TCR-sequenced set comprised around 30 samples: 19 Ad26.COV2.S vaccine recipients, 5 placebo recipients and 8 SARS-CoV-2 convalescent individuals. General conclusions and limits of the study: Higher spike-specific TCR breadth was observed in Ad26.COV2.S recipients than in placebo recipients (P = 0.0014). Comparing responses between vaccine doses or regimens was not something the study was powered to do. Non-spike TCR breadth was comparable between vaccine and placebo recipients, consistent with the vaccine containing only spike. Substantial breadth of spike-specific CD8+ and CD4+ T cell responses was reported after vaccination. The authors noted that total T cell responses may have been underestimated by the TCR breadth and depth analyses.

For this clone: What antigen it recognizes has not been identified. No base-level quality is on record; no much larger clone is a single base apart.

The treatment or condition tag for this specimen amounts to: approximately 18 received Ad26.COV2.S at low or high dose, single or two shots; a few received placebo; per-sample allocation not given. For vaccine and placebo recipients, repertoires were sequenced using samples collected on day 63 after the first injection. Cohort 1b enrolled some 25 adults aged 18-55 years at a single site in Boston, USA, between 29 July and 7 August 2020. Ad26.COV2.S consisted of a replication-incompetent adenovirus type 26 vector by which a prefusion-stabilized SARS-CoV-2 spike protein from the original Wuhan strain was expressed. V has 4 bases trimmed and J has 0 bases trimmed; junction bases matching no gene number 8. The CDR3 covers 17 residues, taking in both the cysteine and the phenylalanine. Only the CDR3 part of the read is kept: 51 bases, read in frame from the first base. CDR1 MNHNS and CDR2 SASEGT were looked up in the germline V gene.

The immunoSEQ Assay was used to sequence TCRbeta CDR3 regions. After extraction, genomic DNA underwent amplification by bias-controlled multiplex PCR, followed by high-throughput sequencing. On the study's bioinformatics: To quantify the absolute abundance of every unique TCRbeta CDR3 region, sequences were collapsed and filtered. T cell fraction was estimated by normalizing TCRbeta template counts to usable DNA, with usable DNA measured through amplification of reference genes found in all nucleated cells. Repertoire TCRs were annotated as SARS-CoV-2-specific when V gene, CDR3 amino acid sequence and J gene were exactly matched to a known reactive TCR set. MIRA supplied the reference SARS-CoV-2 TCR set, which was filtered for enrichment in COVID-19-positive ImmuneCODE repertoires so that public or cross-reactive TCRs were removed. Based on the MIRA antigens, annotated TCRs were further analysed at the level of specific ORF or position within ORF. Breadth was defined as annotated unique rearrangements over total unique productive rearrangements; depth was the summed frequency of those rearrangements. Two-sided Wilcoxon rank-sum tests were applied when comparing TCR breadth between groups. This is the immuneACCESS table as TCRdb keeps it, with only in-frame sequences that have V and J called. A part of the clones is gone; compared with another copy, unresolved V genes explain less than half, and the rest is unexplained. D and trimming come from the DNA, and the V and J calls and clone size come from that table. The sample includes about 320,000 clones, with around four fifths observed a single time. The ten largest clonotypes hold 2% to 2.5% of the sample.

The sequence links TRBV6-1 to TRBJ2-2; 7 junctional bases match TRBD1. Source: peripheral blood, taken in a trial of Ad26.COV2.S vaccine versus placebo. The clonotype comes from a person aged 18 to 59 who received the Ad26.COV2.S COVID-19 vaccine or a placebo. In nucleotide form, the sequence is TGTGCCAGCAGTGGGTTTGGGCAGGGGGCGAACACCGGGGAGCTGTTTTTT. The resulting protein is CASSGFGQGANTGELFF.